This T cell receptor beta chain comes out of a study of blood T cell repertoires in COVID-19. TCRdb's copy holds only in-frame clones and misses some; the assay was immunoSEQ multiplex PCR. The data hold about 180,000 clones, with about 84% observed a single time. Sequenced: peripheral blood. The receptor was derived from a person aged 70 to 80 with COVID-19, enrolled during active disease.

The CDR3 DNA is TGTGCCAGCAGTTCGGGACTAGCGGGGGGTATTAATGAGCAGTTCTTC. This codes for CASSSGLAGGINEQFF. The V gene is TRBV6-5, the J gene TRBJ2-1; 15 nucleotides align to TRBD2. The CDR3 covers 16 residues. Trimming took 4 bases from V and 7 from J; bases not matched to a gene: 5. The germline gives CDR1 MNHEY, CDR2 SVGAGI.